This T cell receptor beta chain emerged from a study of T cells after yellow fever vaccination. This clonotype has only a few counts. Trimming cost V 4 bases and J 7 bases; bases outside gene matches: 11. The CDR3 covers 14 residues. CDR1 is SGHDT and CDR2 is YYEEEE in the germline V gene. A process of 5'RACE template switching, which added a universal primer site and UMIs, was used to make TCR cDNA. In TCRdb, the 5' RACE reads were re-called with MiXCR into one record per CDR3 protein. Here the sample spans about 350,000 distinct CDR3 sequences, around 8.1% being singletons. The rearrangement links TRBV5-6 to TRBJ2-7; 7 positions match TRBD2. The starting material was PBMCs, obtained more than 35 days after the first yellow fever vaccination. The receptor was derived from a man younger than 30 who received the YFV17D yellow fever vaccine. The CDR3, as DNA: TGTGCCAGCAGCCCCGGGACTACCGAAAGGGAGCAGTACTTC. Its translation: CASSPGTTEREQYF. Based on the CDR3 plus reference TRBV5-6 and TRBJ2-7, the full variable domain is DAGVTQSPTHLIKTRGQQVTLRCSPKSGHDTVSWYQQALGQGPQFIFQYYEEEERQRGNFPDRFSGHQFPNYSSELNVNALLLGDSALYLCASSPGTTEREQYFGPGTRLTVT.